What follows is one T cell receptor beta chain and its context. The sample originates from a study of blood T cell repertoires in COVID-19. Study summary: T cells, B-cell-depleted T cells, or PBMCs provided the cDNA or gDNA that served as material.

Germline-derived CDR1 and CDR2 are SQVTM and ANQGSEA. The length of the CDR3 is 17 residues. The V gene lost 4 bases and the J gene lost 7 bases, with 29 bases spanning the gap. Per the original methods: Quantification of nucleated cells was approximated via reference gene primer amplification. Assay used: immunoSEQ multiplex PCR; TCRdb lists only in-frame clones, some missing. V and J calls plus clone size are reproduced from that table; the DNA served to infer D and trimming. The top ten clones hold approximately 5% of a sample with approximately 10,000 clones, around 90% of them seen once. This chain joins TRBV29-1 and TRBJ2-7; D possibly corresponds to TRBD1 (6 bases). The sample consisted of peripheral blood. This TCR was recovered from a human donor in a cohort sampled during active COVID-19. The CDR3: CSVGLNRVEGLRWEQYF. CDR3 sequence (DNA): TGCAGCGTTGGCCTAAACAGGGTTGAAGGCCTTCGTTGGGAGCAGTACTTC.